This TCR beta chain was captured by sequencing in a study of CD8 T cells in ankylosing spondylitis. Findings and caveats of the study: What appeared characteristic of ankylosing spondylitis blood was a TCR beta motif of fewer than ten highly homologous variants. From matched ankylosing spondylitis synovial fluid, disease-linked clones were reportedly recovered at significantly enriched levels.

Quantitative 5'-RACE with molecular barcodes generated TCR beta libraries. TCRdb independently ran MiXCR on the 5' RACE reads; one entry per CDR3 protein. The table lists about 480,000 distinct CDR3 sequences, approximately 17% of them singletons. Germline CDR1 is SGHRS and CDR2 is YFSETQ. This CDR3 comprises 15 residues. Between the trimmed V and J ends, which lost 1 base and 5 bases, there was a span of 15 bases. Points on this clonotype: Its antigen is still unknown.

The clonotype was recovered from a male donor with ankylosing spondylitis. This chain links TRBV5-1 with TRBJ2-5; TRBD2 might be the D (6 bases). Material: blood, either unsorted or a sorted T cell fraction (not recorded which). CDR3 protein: CASSLRSGVGETQYF. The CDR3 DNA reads TGCGCCAGCAGCTTGCGTTCGGGAGTCGGTGAGACCCAGTACTTC.